The rows below give T cell receptor beta chains drawn from one sample of a study of CD8 T cells in Susac syndrome. From the immunoSEQ multiplex PCR reads, TCRdb called clonotypes with MiXCR, one entry per CDR3 protein. Of about 300,000 distinct CDR3 sequences detected, approximately 85% appear once; the ten largest clones hold 0.21%. The sample was CD8+ T cells from PBMCs. The receptor set was obtained from a human donor with multiple sclerosis. CDR3s include the opening cysteine and the closing phenylalanine or tryptophan. D genes are given only for firm matches. Some rows mark clone size as missing; the rest say once, few, many or name a class of expanded clone.

clone_size	d_call	v_call	j_call	cdr3_aa	cdr3_nt
-	-	TRBV9	TRBJ1-1	CASSVGQDTEAFF	TGTGCCAGCAGCGTAGGCCAGGACACTGAAGCTTTCTTT
once	TRBD2	TRBV4-3	TRBJ2-3	CASSHGGSGLNTDTQYF	TGCGCCAGCAGCCACGGGGGTAGCGGGCTTAACACAGATACGCAGTATTTT
-	-	TRBV11-2	TRBJ1-1	CASSDSTDTDTEAFF	TGTGCCAGCAGTGACAGCACAGACACGGACACTGAAGCTTTCTTT
-	TRBD1	TRBV7-9	TRBJ2-1	CASSGTGYLEEQFF	TGTGCCAGCTCCGGGACAGGATACTTGGAGGAGCAGTTCTTC
-	-	TRBV12-3/TRBV12-4	TRBJ1-1	CASSLLVDLMNTEAFF	TGTGCCAGCAGCCTTTTAGTAGACCTCATGAACACTGAAGCTTTCTTT
-	TRBD2	TRBV3-1	TRBJ2-1	CASSPLVAGMSNEQFF	TGTGCCAGCAGCCCTTTGGTAGCGGGAATGTCCAATGAGCAGTTCTTC
once	-	TRBV9	TRBJ2-1	CASSVGAVSYNEQFF	TGTGCCAGCAGCGTAGGGGCGGTTTCCTACAATGAGCAGTTCTTC
-	-	TRBV4-1	TRBJ2-1	CACSAGDIDNEQFF	TGCGCCTGCTCCGCAGGGGACATTGACAATGAGCAGTTCTTC
-	-	TRBV6-5	TRBJ2-1	CASSYSTGHNEQFF	TGTGCCAGCAGTTACTCGACGGGCCACAATGAGCAGTTCTTC
-	-	TRBV4-2	TRBJ2-7	CASSPGGLAEAYEQYF	TGTGCCAGCAGCCCAGGGGGCCTAGCGGAAGCCTACGAGCAGTACTTC
-	-	TRBV27	TRBJ1-3	CASKEGPGDNTIYF	TGTGCCAGCAAGGAGGGACCAGGGGATAACACCATATATTTT
-	TRBD2	TRBV27	TRBJ2-5	CASSPRGTSGILQETQYF	TGTGCCAGCAGCCCACGGGGGACTAGCGGGATTTTACAAGAGACCCAGTACTTC
-	TRBD2	TRBV2	TRBJ2-7	CAIQAGVRAEQYF	TGTGCCATCCAAGCGGGGGTTAGAGCCGAGCAGTACTTC
-	TRBD2	TRBV28	TRBJ2-1	CASTIQTQAGNEQFF	TGTGCCAGCACCATCCAGACCCAAGCGGGGAATGAGCAGTTCTTC
-	-	TRBV9	TRBJ2-5	CASSVGDSWETQYF	TGTGCCAGCAGCGTAGGAGACAGTTGGGAGACCCAGTACTTC
-	TRBD1	TRBV12-3/TRBV12-4	TRBJ2-5	CASSPYIAGGAKTQYF	TGTGCCAGCAGTCCATACATAGCAGGGGGCGCGAAGACCCAGTACTTC
-	-	TRBV13	TRBJ2-1	CASSLALGTLREQFF	TGTGCCAGCAGCTTAGCTCTGGGGACTCTACGGGAGCAGTTCTTC
-	-	TRBV4-3	TRBJ2-3	CASSQGTGQAADTQYF	TGCGCCAGCAGCCAAGGGACGGGGCAGGCTGCAGATACGCAGTATTTT
-	-	TRBV28	TRBJ1-2	CASSLWAPEESYYGYTF	TGTGCCAGCAGTTTATGGGCGCCTGAGGAAAGTTACTATGGCTACACCTTC
-	TRBD1	TRBV4-3	TRBJ2-2	CASSDREAGELFF	TGCGCCAGCAGCGACAGGGAAGCCGGGGAGCTGTTTTTT
-	-	TRBV28	TRBJ2-7	CASLTTSNTYEQYF	TGTGCCAGCCTGACCACGTCTAATACCTACGAGCAGTACTTC
-	-	TRBV27	TRBJ2-7	CASSSSTAGYEQYF	TGTGCCAGCAGTTCCTCCACGGCAGGGTACGAGCAGTACTTC
-	-	TRBV7-9	TRBJ2-3	CASSLAAPRSEFF	TGTGCCAGCAGCTTAGCCGCGCCCCGGTCGGAGTTTTTT
-	-	TRBV6-6	TRBJ2-5	CALGAGVRKETQYF	TGTGCTCTGGGGGCAGGGGTGAGAAAAGAGACCCAGTACTTC
-	-	TRBV27	TRBJ1-2	CASSLSGWGNYGYTF	TGTGCCAGCAGTTTATCCGGGTGGGGGAACTATGGCTACACCTTC
-	-	TRBV23-1	TRBJ1-5	CASKLQYSNQPQHF	TGCGCCAGCAAGTTGCAGTATAGCAATCAGCCCCAGCATTTT
-	TRBD2	TRBV7-9	TRBJ2-3	CASRPTSGRFTDTQYF	TGTGCCAGCAGACCAACTAGCGGGAGATTCACAGATACGCAGTATTTT
-	-	TRBV9	TRBJ2-1	CASSVGQRAPYNEQFF	TGTGCCAGCAGCGTAGGACAGCGAGCGCCCTACAATGAGCAGTTCTTC
-	-	TRBV6-5	TRBJ2-1	CASSSTEEQFF	TGTGCCAGCAGTTCGACTGAGGAGCAGTTCTTC
-	TRBD2	TRBV27	TRBJ2-3	CASSPPTSGITDTQYF	TGTGCCAGCAGTCCACCGACTAGCGGGATCACAGATACGCAGTATTTT
-	TRBD1	TRBV4-1	TRBJ2-7	CASSPQMGQGVSYEQYF	TGCGCCAGCAGCCCCCAAATGGGACAGGGGGTATCCTACGAGCAGTACTTC
-	-	TRBV11-2	TRBJ1-1	CASSLGINTEAFF	TGTGCCAGCAGCTTAGGGATTAACACTGAAGCTTTCTTT
-	-	TRBV12-3/TRBV12-4	TRBJ2-7	CASTYGSSYEQYF	TGTGCCAGCACCTACGGGAGTAGCTACGAGCAGTACTTC